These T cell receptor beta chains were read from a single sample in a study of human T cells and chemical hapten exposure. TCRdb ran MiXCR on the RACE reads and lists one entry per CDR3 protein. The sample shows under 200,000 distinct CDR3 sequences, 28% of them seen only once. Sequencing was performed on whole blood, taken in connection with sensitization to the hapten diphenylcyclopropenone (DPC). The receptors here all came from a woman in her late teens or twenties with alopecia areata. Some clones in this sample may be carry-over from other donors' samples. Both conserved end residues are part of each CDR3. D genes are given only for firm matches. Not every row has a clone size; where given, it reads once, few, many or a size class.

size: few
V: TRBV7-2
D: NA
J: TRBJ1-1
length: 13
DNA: TGTGCCAGCAGCTTTGGGCTGAACACTGAAGCTTTCTTT
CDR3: CASSFGLNTEAFF

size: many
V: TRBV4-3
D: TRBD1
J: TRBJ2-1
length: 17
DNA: TGCGCCAGCAGCCAAGAGCGGACAGGGGGCGCTTACAATGAGCAGTTCTTC
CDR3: CASSQERTGGAYNEQFF

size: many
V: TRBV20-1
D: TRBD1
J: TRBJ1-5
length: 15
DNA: TGCAGTGCCCACAGGGGAGGCAGTGGCAATCAGCCCCAGCATTTT
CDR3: CSAHRGGSGNQPQHF

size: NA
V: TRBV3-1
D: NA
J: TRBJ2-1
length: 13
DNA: TGTGCCAGCAGCCGGATACTAGCAAATGAGCAGTTCTTC
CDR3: CASSRILANEQFF

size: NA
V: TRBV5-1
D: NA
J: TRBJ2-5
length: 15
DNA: TGCGCCAGCAGCTTGGAGGGACACGGGCAAGAGACCCAGTACTTC
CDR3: CASSLEGHGQETQYF

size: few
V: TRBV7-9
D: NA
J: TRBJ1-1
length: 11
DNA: TGTGCCATCGGACGGACTACTGAAGCTTTCTTT
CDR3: CAIGRTTEAFF

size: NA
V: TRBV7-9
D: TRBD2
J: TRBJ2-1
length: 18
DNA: TGTGCCAGCAGCTTTCTCAAGCGGCTGGCGGGAGAGAACAATGAGCAGTTCTTC
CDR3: CASSFLKRLAGENNEQFF

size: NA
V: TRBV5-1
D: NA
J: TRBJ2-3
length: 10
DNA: TGCGCCAGACCGATGGATACGCAGTATTTT
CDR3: CARPMDTQYF

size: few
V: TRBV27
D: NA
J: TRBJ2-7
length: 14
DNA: TGTGCCAGCAGTCCCCTGACTTCCTCCTACGAGCAGTACTTC
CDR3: CASSPLTSSYEQYF

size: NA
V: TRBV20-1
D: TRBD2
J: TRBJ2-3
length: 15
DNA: TGCAGTGCTAGAGTAAGCGGGGGTAGCACAGATACGCAGTATTTT
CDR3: CSARVSGGSTDTQYF

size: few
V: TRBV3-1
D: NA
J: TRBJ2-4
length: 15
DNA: TGTGCCAGCAGCGCCTCTAGGGTCAGCAAAAACATTCAGTACTTC
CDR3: CASSASRVSKNIQYF

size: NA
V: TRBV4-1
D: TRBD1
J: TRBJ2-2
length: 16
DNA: TGCGCCAGCAGCCAACCTGGACAGGGGGCGATCGGGGAGCTGTTTTTT
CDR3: CASSQPGQGAIGELFF

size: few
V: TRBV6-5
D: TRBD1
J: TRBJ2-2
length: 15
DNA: TGTGCCAGCAGTTCCCGACAGGGATGGACCGGGGAGCTGTTTTTT
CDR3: CASSSRQGWTGELFF

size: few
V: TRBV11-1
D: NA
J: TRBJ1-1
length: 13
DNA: TGTGCCAGCAGCCGCGGGACGGCGACCGAAGCTTTCTTT
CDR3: CASSRGTATEAFF

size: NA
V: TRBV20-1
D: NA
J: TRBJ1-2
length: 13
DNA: TGCAGTGCTAGAGACGACAGACGACATGGCTACACCTTC
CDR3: CSARDDRRHGYTF

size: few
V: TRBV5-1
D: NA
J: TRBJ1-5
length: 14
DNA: TGCGCCAGCAGCTTGGTGGCAGGGATAGAACCCCAGCATTTT
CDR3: CASSLVAGIEPQHF

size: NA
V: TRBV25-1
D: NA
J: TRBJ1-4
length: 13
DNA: TGTGCCAGCAGTGGAAGGGAGACTGAAAAACTGTTTTTT
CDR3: CASSGRETEKLFF

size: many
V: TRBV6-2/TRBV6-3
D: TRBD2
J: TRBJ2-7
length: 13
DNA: TGTGCCAGCATGCCTAGCGGGAGCCGCCGCCCTCTCTTC
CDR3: CASMPSGSRRPLF

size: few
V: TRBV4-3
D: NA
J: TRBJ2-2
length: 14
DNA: TGCGCCAGCAGCCAAGAGGGCAACACCGGGGAGCTGTTTTTT
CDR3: CASSQEGNTGELFF

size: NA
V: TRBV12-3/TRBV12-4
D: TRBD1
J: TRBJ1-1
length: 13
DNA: TGTGCCAGCAACCGACAGGGGGCAACTGAAGCTTTCTTT
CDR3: CASNRQGATEAFF

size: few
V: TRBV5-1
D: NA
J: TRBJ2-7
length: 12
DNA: TGCGCCAGCAGCTTGGACCTGGGAGAGCAGTACTTC
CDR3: CASSLDLGEQYF

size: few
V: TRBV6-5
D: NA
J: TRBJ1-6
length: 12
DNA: TGTGCCAGCAGCGTCGGCTTTTCACCCCTCCACTTT
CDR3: CASSVGFSPLHF

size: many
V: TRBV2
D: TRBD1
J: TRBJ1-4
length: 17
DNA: TGTGCCAGCAGCCCTGGGACAGGGGCCGCCTGGCTTGTTAAACTGTTTTTT
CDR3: CASSPGTGAAWLVKLFF

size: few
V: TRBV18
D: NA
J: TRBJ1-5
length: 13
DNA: TGTGCCAGCTCACCACCGGGCAATCAGCCCCAGCATTTT
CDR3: CASSPPGNQPQHF

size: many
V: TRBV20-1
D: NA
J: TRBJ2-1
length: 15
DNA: TGCAGTGCTAGAGATCTTTCAACACTTGGCAATGAGCAGTTCTTC
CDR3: CSARDLSTLGNEQFF

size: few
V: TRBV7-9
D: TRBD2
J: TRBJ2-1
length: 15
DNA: TGTGCCAGCAGCTTATCGGCGGGGGTAAAGGATGAGCAGTTCTTC
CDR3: CASSLSAGVKDEQFF

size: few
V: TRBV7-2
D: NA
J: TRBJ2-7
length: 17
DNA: TGTGCCAGCAGCTCCCTCGTCGGCGGGGCCCTCTCCTACGAGCAGTACTTC
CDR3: CASSSLVGGALSYEQYF

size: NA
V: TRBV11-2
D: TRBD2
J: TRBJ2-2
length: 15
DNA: TGTGCCAGCAGCCCCGGACTAGTCAGGACCGGGGAGCTGTTTTTT
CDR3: CASSPGLVRTGELFF

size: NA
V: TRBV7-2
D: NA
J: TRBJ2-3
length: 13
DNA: TGTGCCAGCAGCCCCGGATACACAGATACGCAGTATTTT
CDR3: CASSPGYTDTQYF

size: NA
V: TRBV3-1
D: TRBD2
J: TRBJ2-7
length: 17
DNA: TGTGCCAGCAGCCAAGATGTAGCGGGAGTTTCATCCTACGAGCAGTACTTC
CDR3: CASSQDVAGVSSYEQYF

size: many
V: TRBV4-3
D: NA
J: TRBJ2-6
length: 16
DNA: TGCGCCAGCAGCCAAGAAGAAGGGTCTGGGGCCAACGTCCTGACTTTC
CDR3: CASSQEEGSGANVLTF

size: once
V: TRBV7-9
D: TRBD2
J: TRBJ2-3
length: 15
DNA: TGTGCCAGCCCCCCCGCGGGGGGGAGCACAGATACGCAGTATTTT
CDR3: CASPPAGGSTDTQYF

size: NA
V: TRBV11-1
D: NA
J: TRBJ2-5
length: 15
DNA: TGTGCCAGCAGCTTAGCCCTGGGAAGCCAAGAGACCCAGTACTTC
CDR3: CASSLALGSQETQYF